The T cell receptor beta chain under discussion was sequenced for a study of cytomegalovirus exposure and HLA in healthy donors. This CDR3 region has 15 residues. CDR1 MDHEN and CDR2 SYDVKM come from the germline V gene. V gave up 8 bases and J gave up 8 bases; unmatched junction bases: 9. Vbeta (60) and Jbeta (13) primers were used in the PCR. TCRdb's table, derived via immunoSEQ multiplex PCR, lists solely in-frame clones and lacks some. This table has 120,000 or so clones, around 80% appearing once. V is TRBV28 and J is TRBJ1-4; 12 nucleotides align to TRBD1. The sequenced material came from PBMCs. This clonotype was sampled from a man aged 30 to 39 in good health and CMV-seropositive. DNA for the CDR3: TGTGCCAGCTGGGGACAGGGGGCCGAGGGGGAAAAACTGTTTTTT. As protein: CASWGQGAEGEKLFF.